This T cell receptor beta chain is drawn from a study of beta chain features in type 1 diabetes. Study-wide results and caveats: Shorter TCRB CDR3s, moderately but significantly so, were found in Type 1 diabetes patients in all four CD4+ subsets. Naive, central memory and Treg TCRB repertoires appeared more alike in patients than in healthy donors. In type 1 diabetes patients, VDJ junctions had fewer insertions; deletions at these junctions were more frequent.

This clone was observed a few times. Antigen specificity is unknown. Between the trimmed V and J ends, which lost 5 bases and 4 bases, there was a span of 12 bases. Germline V gene sequence: CDR1 SEHNR, CDR2 FQNEAQ (reference sequence). This CDR3 has 14 amino acids. The study reverse transcribed the entire isolated RNA, so it sequenced expressed TCRB transcripts. Using immunoSEQ multiplex PCR, the repertoire was profiled, and TCRdb retains in-frame clones only, with some absent. The sample lists hundreds of thousands of clones, about a tenth occurring once. The sequenced sample was naive CD4+ T cells from blood. The V gene is TRBV7-9, the J gene TRBJ2-1; a possible D gene is TRBD1 (6 bases). This TCR was recovered from a man aged 25-45 years with type 1 diabetes. The CDR3 loop is CASSRYDRYNEQFF. The CDR3 DNA sequence: TGTGCCAGCAGCCGATACGACAGGTACAATGAGCAGTTCTTC.